Detailed here is one TCR beta chain. The antigen is undetermined. The sample belongs to a study of CD8+CD57+ T cells in acquired aplastic anemia. In the study overall: Sorted CD4+ and CD8+ cell DNA averaged roughly 3.2 ug.

Both TCR beta VDJ combination and CDR3 sequence profiling were carried out. Genomic DNA was the template for this profiling. TCRdb re-analysed the reads in MiXCR, keeping a single row per CDR3 protein. The sample holds about 260,000 distinct CDR3 sequences; around 82% are singletons and the top ten take roughly two fifths. Points from the study as a whole: Patients and controls shared approximately 28 CD8+ CDR3 sequences.

Patients selected for sequencing had displayed CD8+CD57+ cell expansion by flow cytometry. At blood sampling, none of the patients had yet received therapy. V lost 3 bases, J lost 7 bases, and 9 bases stayed unmatched. Germline V gene data show CDR1 as SGHTA and CDR2 as FQGNSA. This CDR3 has 15 residues. The TCR originated in a human donor with aplastic anemia. Sequencing input: sorted CD4+, CD8+, or CD8+CD57+ T cells (not recorded which) from PBMCs. The chain joins TRBV7-2 to TRBJ1-2, with TRBD1 matching 9 bases. DNA of the CDR3: TGTGCCAGCAGCTTGACAGGGGGTGAGCTCTTTGGCTACACCTTC. Its protein product is CASSLTGGELFGYTF.